Sequencing of this T cell receptor (beta chain) was carried out in a study of shared clonotypes between healthy human individuals. Trimming removed 0 bases from V and 6 bases from J; junction bases left unmatched: 8. Germline CDR1 SGHDT, CDR2 YYEEEE. CDR3 length: 15 residues. Using immunoSEQ multiplex PCR, the repertoire was profiled, and TCRdb retains in-frame clones only, with some absent. The sample lists over a million clones; under 80% were seen once. The source material was memory CD4+ T cells sorted from blood. The subset was: CD45RA-negative fraction. The receptor was isolated from a man in his late teens or twenties in good health. The V gene is TRBV5-6, the J gene TRBJ1-1; 7 bases line up with TRBD1. The CDR3 DNA reads TGTGCCAGCAGCTTGGAACAGGGTACAGGGGCTGAAGCTTTCTTT. It translates to CASSLEQGTGAEAFF.